This T cell receptor beta chain stems from a study of blood T cell repertoires in COVID-19 (TCRdb year 2020). Regarding the complete study: Samples from collaborators originated in the United States, Italy and Spain and spanned both the acute and convalescent phases of COVID-19. Samples were obtained from the ongoing ImmuneRACE study (first 160 participants) and from about 1,300 subjects provided by 6 global collaborators. A freely available public database, intended as a resource for researchers studying the immune response to SARS-CoV-2, is where the repertoires were released. Deeply sampled blood TCRbeta repertoires from subjects exposed to, actively infected with, or recovered from COVID-19 were included in the dataset. Sample metadata almost always included a de-identified subject ID, COVID-19 status, age in years and sex. Where available, HLA class I and class II types were taken from metadata supplied by the sample provider and were not determined by assay-based typing. The prospective study material was composed of cDNA or gDNA derived from T cells, B-cell-depleted T cells, or PBMCs. Study-wide findings and limitations: The amount of clinical and demographic metadata varied by source and participant and was provided uncurated.

TCRbeta CDR3 regions were amplified from genomic DNA using the immunoSEQ Assay, a bias-controlled multiplex PCR. The study's own analysis went as follows. The number of nucleated cells in each sample was estimated from the amplification of reference gene primers within the assay. Sequence reads were collapsed and filtered to measure the absolute abundance of every unique TCRbeta CDR3 rearrangement. Productive Simpson clonality was computed per sample as the square root of Simpson's diversity index over productive rearrangements. TCRdb re-hosts the immuneACCESS table, in-frame sequences only. Its copies lack some clones; in the studies checked, an unresolved V gene accounts for under half of them, and the cause for the rest is not known. That table furnishes V, J and clone size, whereas the DNA furnished D and trimming. The sample profile shows roughly 100,000 clones; about nine tenths of them were found once. The ten most abundant clones make up less than 2% of the sample.

In Seattle, one collaborating source enrolled patients while the infection was active and tracked those patients longitudinally over the course of disease. The collaborating institutions used their own protocols to collect whole blood in K2EDTA tubes. Collaborator samples were shipped for TCRbeta analysis as frozen whole blood, isolated PBMCs, or DNA extracted from either sample type. Comments on this clone: Its antigen has not been determined. No base quality information exists; no much larger clone differs at one position.

This TCR was sampled from a woman aged 45-65 years with COVID-19, enrolled during active disease. The specimen sequenced was peripheral blood.

The CDR3 reads CAIGPGQFNEKLFF. The nucleotide sequence is TGTGCCATCGGCCCGGGACAGTTTAATGAAAAACTGTTTTTT. The rearrangement combines TRBV7-9 with TRBJ1-4; a stretch of 7 junction bases matches TRBD1. Reading from cysteine to phenylalanine, the CDR3 counts 14 amino acids. CDR3 DNA only is kept here, 42 bases in frame from base 1. Taken from the germline V gene (reference sequence), the CDR1 and CDR2 loops are SEHNR and FQNEAQ. V ends up 10 bases short and J 4 bases short, with an unmatched junction base count of 9.